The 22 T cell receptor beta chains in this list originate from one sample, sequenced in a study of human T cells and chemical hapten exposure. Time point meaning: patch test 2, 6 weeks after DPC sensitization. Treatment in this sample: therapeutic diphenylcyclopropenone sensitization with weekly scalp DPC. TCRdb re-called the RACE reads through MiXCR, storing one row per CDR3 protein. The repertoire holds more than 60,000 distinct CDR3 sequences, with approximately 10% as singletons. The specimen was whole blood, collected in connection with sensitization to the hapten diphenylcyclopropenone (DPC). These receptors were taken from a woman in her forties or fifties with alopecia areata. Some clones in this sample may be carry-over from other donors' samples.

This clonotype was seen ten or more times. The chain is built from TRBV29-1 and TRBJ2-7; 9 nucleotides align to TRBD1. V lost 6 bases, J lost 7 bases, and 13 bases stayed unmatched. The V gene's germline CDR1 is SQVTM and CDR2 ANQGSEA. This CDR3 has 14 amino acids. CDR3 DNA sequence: TGCAGCGTGCGGTGGGACAGGGTCGATGGTGAGCAGTACTTC. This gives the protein CSVRWDRVDGEQYF.

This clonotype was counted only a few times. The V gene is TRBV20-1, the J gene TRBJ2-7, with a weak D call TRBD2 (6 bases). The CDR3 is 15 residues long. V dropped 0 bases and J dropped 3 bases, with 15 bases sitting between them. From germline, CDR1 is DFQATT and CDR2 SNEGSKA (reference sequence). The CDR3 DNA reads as TGCAGTGCTAGAGATTCCCCGGAGGGCTACTACGAGCAGTACTTC. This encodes CSARDSPEGYYEQYF.

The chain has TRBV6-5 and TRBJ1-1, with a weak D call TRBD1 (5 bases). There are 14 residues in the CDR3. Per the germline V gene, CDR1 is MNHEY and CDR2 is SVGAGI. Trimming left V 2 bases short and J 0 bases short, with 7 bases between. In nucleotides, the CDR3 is TGTGCCAGCAGTTACGACAGTATGAACACTGAAGCTTTCTTT. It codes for CASSYDSMNTEAFF.

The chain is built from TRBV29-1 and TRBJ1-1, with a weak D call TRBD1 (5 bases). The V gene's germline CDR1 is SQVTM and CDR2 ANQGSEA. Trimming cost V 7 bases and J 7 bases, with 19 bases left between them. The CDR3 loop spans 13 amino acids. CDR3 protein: CSALRGDGGEAFF. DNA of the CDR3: TGCAGCGCCCTACGGGGGGACGGTGGTGAAGCTTTCTTT.

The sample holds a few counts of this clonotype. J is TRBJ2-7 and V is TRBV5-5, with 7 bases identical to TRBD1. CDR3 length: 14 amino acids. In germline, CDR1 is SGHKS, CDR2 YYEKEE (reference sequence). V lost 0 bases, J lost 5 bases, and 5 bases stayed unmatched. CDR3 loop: CASSLEGGGDEQYF. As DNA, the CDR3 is TGTGCCAGCAGCTTGGAAGGGGGCGGCGACGAGCAGTACTTC. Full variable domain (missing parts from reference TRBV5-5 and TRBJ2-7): DAGVTQSPTHLIKTRGQQVTLRCSPISGHKSVSWYQQVLGQGPQFIFQYYEKEERGRGNFPDRFSARQFPNYSSELNVNALLLGDSALYLCASSLEGGGDEQYFGPGTRLTVT.

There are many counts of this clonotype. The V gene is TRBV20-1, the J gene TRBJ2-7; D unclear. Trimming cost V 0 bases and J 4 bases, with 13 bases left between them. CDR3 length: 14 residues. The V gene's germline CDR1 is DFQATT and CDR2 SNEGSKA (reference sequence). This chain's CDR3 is CSARDRRAAYEQYF. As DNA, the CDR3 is TGCAGTGCTAGAGATCGAAGAGCTGCTTACGAGCAGTACTTC.

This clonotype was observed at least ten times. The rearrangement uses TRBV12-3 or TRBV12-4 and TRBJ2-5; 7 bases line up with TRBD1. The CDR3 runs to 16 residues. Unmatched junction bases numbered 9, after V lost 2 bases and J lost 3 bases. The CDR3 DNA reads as TGTGCCAGCAGTTTACGACAGGGTCTGGGGGAAGAGACCCAGTACTTC. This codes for CASSLRQGLGEETQYF.

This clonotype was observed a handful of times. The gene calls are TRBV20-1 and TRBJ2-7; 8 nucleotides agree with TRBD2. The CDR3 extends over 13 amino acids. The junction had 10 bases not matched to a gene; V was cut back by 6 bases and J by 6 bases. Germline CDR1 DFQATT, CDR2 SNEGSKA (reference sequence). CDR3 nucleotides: TGCAGTGCGATAGCGGGAATGGTAGCCGAGCAGTACTTC. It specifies CSAIAGMVAEQYF.

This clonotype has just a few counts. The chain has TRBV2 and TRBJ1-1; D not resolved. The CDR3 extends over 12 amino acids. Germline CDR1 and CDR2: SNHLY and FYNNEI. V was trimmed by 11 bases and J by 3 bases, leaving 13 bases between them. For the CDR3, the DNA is TGTGCCGGAGCTGTCGTAGACACTGAAGCTTTCTTT. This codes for CAGAVVDTEAFF.

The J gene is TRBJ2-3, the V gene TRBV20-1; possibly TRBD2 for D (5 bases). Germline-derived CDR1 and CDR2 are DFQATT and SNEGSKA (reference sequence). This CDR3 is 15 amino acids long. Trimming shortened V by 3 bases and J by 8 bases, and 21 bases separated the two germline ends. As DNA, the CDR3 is TGCAGTGCTAGTAGGACCAGCGACTATGACGTTACGCAGTATTTT. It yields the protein CSASRTSDYDVTQYF.

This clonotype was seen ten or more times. In DNA form, the CDR3 reads TGTGCCAGCTCACTGTTTGGAACTAATGAAAAACTGTTTTTT. Amino acids: CASSLFGTNEKLFF. The chain joins TRBV18 to TRBJ1-4; D is unresolved. With 4 bases removed from V and 1 base from J, the gap between germline ends came to 7 bases. This CDR3 region has 14 residues. Germline CDR1 reads KGHSH; CDR2 reads LQKENI.

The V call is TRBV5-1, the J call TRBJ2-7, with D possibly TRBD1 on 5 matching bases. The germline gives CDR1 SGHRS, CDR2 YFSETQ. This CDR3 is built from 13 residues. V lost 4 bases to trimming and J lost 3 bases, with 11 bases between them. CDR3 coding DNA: TGCGCCAGCAGCCTAAGGACACTCTACGAGCAGTACTTC. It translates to CASSLRTLYEQYF.

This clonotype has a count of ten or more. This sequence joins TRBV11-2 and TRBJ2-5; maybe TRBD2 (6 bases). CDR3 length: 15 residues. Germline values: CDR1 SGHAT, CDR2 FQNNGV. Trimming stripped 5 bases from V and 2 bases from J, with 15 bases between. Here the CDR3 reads CASSLGTPTQETQYF. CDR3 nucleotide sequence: TGTGCCAGCAGCCTCGGGACTCCAACTCAAGAGACCCAGTACTTC.

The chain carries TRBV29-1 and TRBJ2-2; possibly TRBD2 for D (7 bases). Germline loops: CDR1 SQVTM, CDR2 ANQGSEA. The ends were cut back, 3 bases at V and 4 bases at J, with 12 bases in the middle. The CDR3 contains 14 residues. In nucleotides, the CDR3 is TGCAGCGTTGACGGGGGGCAGGGCACCGGGGAGCTGTTTTTT. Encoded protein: CSVDGGQGTGELFF.

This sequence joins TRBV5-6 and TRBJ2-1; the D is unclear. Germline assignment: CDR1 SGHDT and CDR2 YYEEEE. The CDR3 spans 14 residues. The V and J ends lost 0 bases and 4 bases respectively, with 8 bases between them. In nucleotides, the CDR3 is TGTGCCAGCAGCTTGGGGGTAGTTTACAATGAGCAGTTCTTC. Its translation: CASSLGVVYNEQFF.

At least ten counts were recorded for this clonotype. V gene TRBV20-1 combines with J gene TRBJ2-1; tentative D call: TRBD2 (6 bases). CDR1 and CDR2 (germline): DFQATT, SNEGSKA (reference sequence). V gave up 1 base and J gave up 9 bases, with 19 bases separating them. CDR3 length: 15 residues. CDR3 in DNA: TGCAGTGCTAGAGGTATTGAATGGAGGGCCGGTGAGCAGTTCTTC. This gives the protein CSARGIEWRAGEQFF.

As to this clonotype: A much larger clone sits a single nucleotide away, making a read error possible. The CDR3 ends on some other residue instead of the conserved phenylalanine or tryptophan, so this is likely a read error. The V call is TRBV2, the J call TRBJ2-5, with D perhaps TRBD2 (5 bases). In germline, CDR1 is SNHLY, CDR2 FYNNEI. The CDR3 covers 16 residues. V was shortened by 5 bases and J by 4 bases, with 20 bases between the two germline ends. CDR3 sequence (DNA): TGTGCCAGCAGTACCCGGGGAAGCGGAGGAGGAGAGACCCAGTACCTC. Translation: CASSTRGSGGGETQYL.

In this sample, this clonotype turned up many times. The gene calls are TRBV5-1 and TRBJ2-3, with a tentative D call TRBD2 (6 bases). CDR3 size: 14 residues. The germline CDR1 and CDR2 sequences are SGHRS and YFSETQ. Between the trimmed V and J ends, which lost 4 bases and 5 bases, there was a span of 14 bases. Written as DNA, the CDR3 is TGCGCCAGCAGCCGGGAGCGCCCATTAGATACGCAGTATTTT. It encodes CASSRERPLDTQYF.

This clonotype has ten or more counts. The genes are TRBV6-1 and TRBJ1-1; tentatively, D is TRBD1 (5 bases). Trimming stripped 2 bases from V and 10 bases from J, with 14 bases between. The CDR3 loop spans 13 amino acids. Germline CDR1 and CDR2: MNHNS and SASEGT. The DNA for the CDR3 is TGTGCCAGCAGTGAAACTCCGAGGAGGGGAGCTTTCTTT. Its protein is CASSETPRRGAFF.

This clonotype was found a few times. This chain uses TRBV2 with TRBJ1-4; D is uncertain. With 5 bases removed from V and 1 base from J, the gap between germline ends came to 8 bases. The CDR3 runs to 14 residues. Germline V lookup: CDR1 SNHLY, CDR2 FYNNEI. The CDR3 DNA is TGTGCCAGCAGTTTCGGCAGAACTAATGAAAAACTGTTTTTT. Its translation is CASSFGRTNEKLFF.

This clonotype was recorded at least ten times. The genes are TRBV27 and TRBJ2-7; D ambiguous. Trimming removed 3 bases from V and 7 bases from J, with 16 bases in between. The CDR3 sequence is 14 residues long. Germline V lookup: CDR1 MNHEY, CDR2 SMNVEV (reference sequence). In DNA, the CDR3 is TGTGCCAGCAGTTTGGGCTACCCACTCGGGGAGCAGTACTTC. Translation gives CASSLGYPLGEQYF.

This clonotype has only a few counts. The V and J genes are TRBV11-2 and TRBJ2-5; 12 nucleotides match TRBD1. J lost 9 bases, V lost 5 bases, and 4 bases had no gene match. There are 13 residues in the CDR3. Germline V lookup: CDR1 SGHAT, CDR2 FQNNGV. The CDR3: CASSMGQGASQYF. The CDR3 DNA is TGTGCCAGCAGCATGGGACAGGGGGCGTCCCAGTACTTC. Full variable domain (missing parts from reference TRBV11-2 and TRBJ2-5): EAGVAQSPRYKIIEKRQSVAFWCNPISGHATLYWYQQILGQGPKLLIQFQNNGVVDDSQLPKDRFSAERLKGVDSTLKIQPAKLEDSAVYLCASSMGQGASQYFGPGTRLLVL.